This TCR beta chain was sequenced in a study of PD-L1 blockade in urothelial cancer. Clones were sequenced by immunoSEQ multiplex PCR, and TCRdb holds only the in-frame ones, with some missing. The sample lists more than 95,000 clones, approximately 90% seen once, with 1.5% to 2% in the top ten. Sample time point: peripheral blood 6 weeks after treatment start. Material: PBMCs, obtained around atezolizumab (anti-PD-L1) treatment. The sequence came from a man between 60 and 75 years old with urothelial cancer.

CDR3 in DNA: TGTGCCAGCAGTGAAAGAGGGGGCGGCGGGGAGCTGTTTTTT. Protein sequence: CASSERGGGGELFF. J is TRBJ2-2 and V is TRBV6-1; 7 bases agree with TRBD1. V trimming: 2 bases; J trimming: 7 bases; junction bases outside the gene matches: 4. CDR3 length equals 14 residues. Germline loops: CDR1 MNHNS, CDR2 SASEGT.